One sample yielded the 27 T cell receptor beta chains listed below, sequenced in a study of blood T cell repertoires in COVID-19. Produced via immunoSEQ multiplex PCR; TCRdb's table is partial and in-frame only. Of more than 150,000 clones listed, about 84% are singletons. Sequenced input: peripheral blood. These receptors originate from a human donor in a cohort sampled during active COVID-19.

V and J are TRBV5-1 and TRBJ2-7; a weak D match, TRBD2 (5 bases). V dropped 1 base and J dropped 6 bases, with 11 bases sitting between them. This CDR3 spans 13 amino acids. Germline V CDR1 and CDR2: SGHRS, YFSETQ. The DNA for the CDR3 is TGCGCCAGCAGCTTGTTGGTGGGGAGCGAGCAGTACTTC. Its protein is CASSLLVGSEQYF.

J is TRBJ1-3 and V is TRBV19; the D gene is possibly TRBD1 (5 bases). The germline gives CDR1 LNHDA, CDR2 SQIVND (reference sequence). This CDR3 has 15 amino acids. V lost 2 bases and J 2 bases, leaving 10 bases between the germline ends. Here the CDR3 DNA reads TGTGCCAGTAGTATAAACAGGAAGACTGGAAACACCATATATTTT. It yields the protein CASSINRKTGNTIYF. The full variable domain, rest sourced from reference TRBV19 and TRBJ1-3, is DGGITQSPKYLFRKEGQNVTLSCEQNLNHDAMYWYRQDPGQGLRLIYYSQIVNDFQKGDIAEGYSVSREKKESFPLTVTSAQKNPTAFYLCASSINRKTGNTIYFGEGSWLTVV.

This CDR3 reads CASSLEVGAPRETQYF. DNA of the CDR3: TGTGCCAGCAGCTTAGAGGTGGGGGCCCCCAGGGAGACCCAGTACTTC. This chain connects TRBV11-2 to TRBJ2-5; D may be TRBD1 (6 bases). CDR3 length: 16 residues. Per germline, CDR1 SGHAT and CDR2 FQNNGV. Trimming shortened V by 0 bases and J by 5 bases, and 16 bases separated the two germline ends.

This chain connects TRBV12-3 or TRBV12-4 to TRBJ1-3, with 7 bases matching TRBD1. The CDR3 length is 13 residues. J gave up 4 bases and V 4 bases, and 1 base lay outside the gene matches. In DNA form, the CDR3 reads TGTGCCAGCAGTTCGGGACAGGGAAACACCATATATTTT. This encodes CASSSGQGNTIYF.

The rearrangement links TRBV6-6 to TRBJ2-3; the D is unclear. This CDR3 is built from 11 residues. Trimming left V 6 bases short and J 7 bases short, with 8 bases between. The V gene's germline CDR1 is MNHNY and CDR2 SVGAGI (reference sequence). This chain's CDR3 is CASRQSHTQYF. CDR3 bases: TGTGCCAGCAGACAGTCCCATACGCAGTATTTT.

In nucleotides, the CDR3 is TGTGCCAGCAGCCAAGATACGGCAGGATCCTATGGCTACACCTTC. Its protein is CASSQDTAGSYGYTF. The V gene is TRBV3-1 (or the pseudogene TRBV3-2), the J gene TRBJ1-2; D remains unclear. The CDR3 loop spans 15 amino acids. CDR1 is LGHDT and CDR2 is YNNKEL in the germline V gene (reference sequence). V lost 0 bases and J lost 4, with 12 bases in between.

This rearrangement joins TRBV2 to TRBJ1-5, with D maybe TRBD1 (6 bases). The CDR3 sequence is 15 residues long. V was cut by 3 bases and J by 5 bases, with 14 bases left in between. Germline CDR1 is SNHLY and CDR2 is FYNNEI. The CDR3 region is CASSDNAGEYQPQHF. In nucleotides, the CDR3 is TGTGCCAGCAGTGACAACGCAGGGGAATATCAGCCCCAGCATTTT.

This rearrangement joins TRBV5-1 to TRBJ2-7; D gene ambiguous. Germline lookup yields CDR1 SGHRS and CDR2 YFSETQ. CDR3 length: 14 residues. Trimming cost V 4 bases and J 4 bases, with 15 bases left between them. CDR3 amino acids: CASSGGVQPYEQYF. CDR3 in DNA: TGCGCCAGCAGCGGTGGCGTACAGCCATACGAGCAGTACTTC.

The chain recombines TRBV19 with TRBJ1-2; TRBD1 agrees at 8 bases. V lost 6 bases to trimming and J lost 8 bases; unmatched junction nucleotides: 8. From germline, CDR1 is LNHDA and CDR2 SQIVND (reference sequence). This CDR3 region has 13 residues. CDR3 residues: CASRDRTGRGYTF. CDR3 DNA: TGTGCCAGTAGAGACCGGACAGGGAGAGGCTACACCTTC.

This chain connects TRBV5-1 to TRBJ1-2; 7 bases agree with TRBD1. This CDR3 has 16 residues. Germline loops: CDR1 SGHRS, CDR2 YFSETQ. V gave up 0 bases and J gave up 3 bases; unmatched junction bases: 8. As DNA, the CDR3 is TGCGCCAGCAGCTTGGCGAGGGGGCCAAAAGACTATGGCTACACCTTC. Amino acid sequence: CASSLARGPKDYGYTF. Drawing the rest from reference TRBV5-1 and TRBJ1-2, the complete variable domain is KAGVTQTPRYLIKTRGQQVTLSCSPISGHRSVSWYQQTPGQGLQFLFEYFSETQRNKGNFPGRFSGRQFSNSRSEMNVSTLELGDSALYLCASSLARGPKDYGYTFGSGTRLTVV.

V and J are TRBV4-1 and TRBJ1-1; 7 nucleotides align to TRBD1. CDR3 length equals 15 residues. V trimming: 4 bases; J trimming: 4 bases; junction bases outside the gene matches: 9. Germline V gives CDR1 MGHRA, CDR2 YSYEKL. CDR3 amino acids: CASSPHRGSATEAFF. The CDR3, as DNA: TGCGCCAGCAGCCCCCACAGGGGCAGCGCCACTGAAGCTTTCTTT.

The chain recombines TRBV19 with TRBJ2-6; no firm D call. The CDR3 is 15 residues long. V shed 1 base and J shed 2 bases, with 6 bases lying between them. Germline values: CDR1 LNHDA, CDR2 SQIVND (reference sequence). The CDR3 reads CASSIGGTGANVLTF. The CDR3 nucleotides are TGTGCCAGTAGTATAGGAGGAACTGGGGCCAACGTCCTGACTTTC.

The genes are TRBV5-1 and TRBJ1-3, with D unresolved. Trimming stripped 0 bases from V and 4 bases from J, with 14 bases between. The CDR3 runs 16 residues. Germline V gives CDR1 SGHRS, CDR2 YFSETQ. The CDR3 sequence is CASSLAWSGAGNTIYF. The CDR3 DNA is TGCGCCAGCAGCTTGGCATGGTCGGGAGCGGGAAACACCATATATTTT.

This rearrangement joins TRBV6-2 or TRBV6-3 to TRBJ1-2; D uncertain. The CDR3 consists of 14 residues. Trimming shortened V by 2 bases and J by 4 bases, and 11 bases separated the two germline ends. Germline CDR1 reads MNHEY; CDR2 reads SVGEGT. The CDR3 loop reads CASSYARGGYGYTF. CDR3 coding DNA: TGTGCCAGCAGTTACGCCCGGGGTGGCTATGGCTACACCTTC.

The V call is TRBV7-9, the J call TRBJ2-2, with D possibly TRBD1 on 6 matching bases. CDR3 length equals 14 residues. Trimming removed 6 bases from V and 1 base from J, with 9 bases in between. The germline V gene has CDR1 SEHNR and CDR2 FQNEAQ (reference sequence). CDR3 coding DNA: TGTGCCAGCAGGGTGGGACAGAACACCGGGGAGCTGTTTTTT. Amino acids: CASRVGQNTGELFF.

The V call is TRBV2, the J call TRBJ2-7; 11 positions agree with TRBD1. There are 14 residues in the CDR3. With 6 bases clipped from V and 6 bases from J, the junction kept 7 bases outside the gene matches. Looked up from germline, CDR1 is SNHLY and CDR2 is FYNNEI. CDR3 protein: CASRRDRGSGEQYF. As DNA, the CDR3 is TGTGCCAGCAGGAGGGACAGGGGGTCTGGCGAGCAGTACTTC.

This chain uses TRBV18 with TRBJ1-3, with D maybe TRBD1 (6 bases). The germline gives CDR1 KGHSH, CDR2 LQKENI. V dropped 4 bases and J dropped 0 bases, with 19 bases sitting between them. This CDR3 comprises 18 residues. CDR3 region: CASSHGIRDISSGNTIYF. The CDR3 DNA reads TGTGCCAGCTCACATGGGATCCGGGACATCTCCTCTGGAAACACCATATATTTT. The full variable domain, in which reference TRBV18 and TRBJ1-3 provide the parts outside the CDR3, is NAGVMQNPRHLVRRRGQEARLRCSPMKGHSHVYWYRQLPEEGLKFMVYLQKENIIDESGMPKERFSAEFPKEGPSILRIQQVVRGDSAAYFCASSHGIRDISSGNTIYFGEGSWLTVV.

This chain joins TRBV7-2 and TRBJ2-7, with 10 bases that match TRBD2. The ends lost 5 bases at V and 3 bases at J; junction bases unmatched: 7. Germline CDR1 SGHTA, CDR2 FQGNSA. The CDR3 covers 15 residues. DNA of the CDR3: TGTGCCAGCAGCCCTCTAGCGGGGGAGCACTACGAGCAGTACTTC. Translation gives CASSPLAGEHYEQYF.

The CDR3 sequence: CAWSGLTANYGYTF. CDR3 DNA sequence: TGTGCCTGGAGTGGACTCACGGCTAACTATGGCTACACCTTC. V usage is TRBV30 and J usage is TRBJ1-2; D remains unclear. CDR1 and CDR2 (germline): GTSNPN, SVGIG (reference sequence). V lost 1 base and J 0 bases, leaving 9 bases between the germline ends. The CDR3 length is 14 residues.

The chain has TRBV9 and TRBJ2-2; tentatively, D is TRBD1 (6 bases). V lost 4 bases and J lost 4, with 14 bases in between. The CDR3 runs to 15 residues. The germline gives CDR1 SGDLS, CDR2 YYNGEE. The CDR3 sequence: CASSRTGQTTGELFF. CDR3 nucleotide sequence: TGTGCCAGCAGCCGAACCGGACAGACCACCGGGGAGCTGTTTTTT.

In its sample, this clone was seen once. This chain uses TRBV9 with TRBJ2-1; D unresolved. This CDR3 spans 13 amino acids. Per the germline V gene, CDR1 is SGDLS and CDR2 is YYNGEE. Trimming took 2 bases from V and 6 from J, leaving 9 bases between them. This chain's CDR3 is CASSVSRFNEQFF. The CDR3 DNA sequence: TGTGCCAGCAGCGTTAGCAGATTCAATGAGCAGTTCTTC.

The chain couples TRBV5-1 to TRBJ2-7; a possible D gene is TRBD1 (5 bases). Trimming removed 0 bases at V and 6 bases at J, with 10 bases between. Germline CDR1 and CDR2: SGHRS and YFSETQ. The CDR3 is made up of 13 amino acids. For the CDR3, the DNA is TGCGCCAGCAGCTTGGGTGGGGCCCTCGAGCAGTACTTC. It translates to CASSLGGALEQYF. Variable domain in full (rest from reference TRBV5-1 and TRBJ2-7): KAGVTQTPRYLIKTRGQQVTLSCSPISGHRSVSWYQQTPGQGLQFLFEYFSETQRNKGNFPGRFSGRQFSNSRSEMNVSTLELGDSALYLCASSLGGALEQYFGPGTRLTVT.

The chain has TRBV5-1 and TRBJ2-7, with D possibly being TRBD1 (5 bases). The germline CDR1 and CDR2 sequences are SGHRS and YFSETQ. V was trimmed by 9 bases and J by 7 bases, leaving 23 bases between them. The CDR3 is 14 residues long. The CDR3 DNA is TGCGCCACCCAATACGGGCAGGGTCAAGGTGAGCAGTACTTC. This codes for CATQYGQGQGEQYF.

The chain recombines TRBV5-1 with TRBJ1-6; a weak D match, TRBD1 (5 bases). V lost 0 bases and J 7 bases, leaving 20 bases between the germline ends. Germline-derived CDR1 and CDR2 are SGHRS and YFSETQ. The CDR3 length is 18 residues. CDR3 in amino acids: CASSLAGWQGPENSPLHF. DNA for the CDR3: TGCGCCAGCAGCTTGGCAGGTTGGCAGGGTCCCGAGAATTCACCCCTCCACTTT.

The genes are TRBV7-9 and TRBJ1-1; TRBD1 matches 7 bases. There are 14 residues in the CDR3. Germline V CDR1 and CDR2: SEHNR, FQNEAQ (reference sequence). V was pared by 4 bases and J by 0 bases, with 2 bases of the junction left unmatched. CDR3 DNA: TGTGCCAGCAGCTCCGGGACAGTGAACACTGAAGCTTTCTTT. Protein product: CASSSGTVNTEAFF.

The chain employs TRBV7-3 and TRBJ2-7; 7 bases fit TRBD2. Germline V gives CDR1 SGHTA, CDR2 FQGTGA. This CDR3 contains 14 residues. The V and J ends lost 3 bases and 9 bases, in that order; junction bases with no gene match: 11. The CDR3 region is CASSLGGTPEVQYF. CDR3 in DNA: TGTGCCAGCAGCTTGGGAGGGACGCCGGAGGTGCAGTACTTC.

V is TRBV24-1 and J is TRBJ1-2; D may be TRBD1 (5 bases). CDR1 KGHDR and CDR2 SFDVKD come from the germline V gene. Trimming shortened V by 7 bases and J by 0 bases, and 14 bases separated the two germline ends. The CDR3 is made up of 15 amino acids. The CDR3, as DNA: TGTGCCACCAGCGTAACAGGACATACTAACTATGGCTACACCTTC. Translating it yields CATSVTGHTNYGYTF.